The present entry profiles one T cell receptor beta chain with its context. No antigen is known for it. The entry originates in a study of identical twins. The study's findings and limits: Out-of-frame alpha sequences shared between twins exhibited an excess of low generation probability. Memory repertoires lacked the insertion deficit that abundant cord blood beta clonotypes showed.

V lost 2 bases and J lost 3, with 15 bases in between. Germline CDR1 reads SNHLY; CDR2 reads FYNNEI. CDR3 length: 16 amino acids. From the 5' RACE reads, TCRdb called clonotypes with MiXCR, one entry per CDR3 protein. The data show about 890,000 distinct CDR3 sequences, with about 12% seen just once and roughly 1.6% held by the top ten. This sample also belongs to another study, concerning yellow fever vaccine responses in identical twins.

The chain joins TRBV2 to TRBJ2-3; a possible D gene is TRBD2 (6 bases). The origin of this receptor is a woman between 18 and 29 years old in good health. Sample: PBMCs. CDR3 sequence (DNA): TGTGCCAGCAGTGAAATGGGACTGGGCTGGACAGATACGCAGTATTTT. Its translation: CASSEMGLGWTDTQYF.